Following are 29 T cell receptor beta chains from one sample sequenced in a study of blood T cell repertoires in COVID-19. Clones were sequenced by immunoSEQ multiplex PCR, and TCRdb holds only the in-frame ones, with some missing. The data show 200,000 to 300,000 clones, 80% to 90% seen once. What was sequenced was peripheral blood. Receptor source: a middle-aged woman who had recovered from COVID-19.

The chain carries TRBV5-6 and TRBJ2-3, with D perhaps TRBD2 (7 bases). The CDR3 consists of 15 residues. V was cut by 4 bases and J by 0 bases, with 12 bases left in between. CDR1 is SGHDT, CDR2 YYEEEE, per germline. For the CDR3, the DNA is TGTGCCAGCAGCCCGCGGGGGCCAAGCACAGATACGCAGTATTTT. Amino acid sequence: CASSPRGPSTDTQYF.

This chain connects TRBV27 to TRBJ2-1; the D gene is possibly TRBD2 (5 bases). CDR1 and CDR2 from the germline V gene are MNHEY and SMNVEV (reference sequence). The CDR3 runs to 15 residues. The V end was cut by 1 base, the J end by 1 base, with 8 bases between. This CDR3 reads CASSLWSGSYNEQFF. CDR3 bases: TGTGCCAGCAGTTTATGGTCGGGGTCCTACAATGAGCAGTTCTTC.

The chain employs TRBV12-5 and TRBJ1-2; perhaps TRBD1 as D (5 bases). Germline CDR1 reads LGHNT; CDR2 reads FRNRAP. The V end lost 1 base, the J end lost 4 bases, and 16 bases lay between the germline ends. This CDR3 is built from 16 residues. CDR3 residues: CASGLASGLTLYGYTF. Here the CDR3 DNA reads TGTGCTAGTGGTTTGGCGTCGGGACTCACCCTCTATGGCTACACCTTC. Drawing the rest from reference TRBV12-5 and TRBJ1-2, the complete variable domain is DARVTQTPRHKVTEMGQEVTMRCQPILGHNTVFWYRQTMMQGLELLAYFRNRAPLDDSGMPKDRFSAEMPDATLATLKIQPSEPRDSAVYFCASGLASGLTLYGYTFGSGTRLTVV.

V usage is TRBV29-1 and J usage is TRBJ2-1; D is possibly TRBD2 (5 bases). Germline CDR1 reads SQVTM; CDR2 reads ANQGSEA. This CDR3 is 18 amino acids long. V shed 5 bases and J shed 0 bases, with 23 bases lying between them. CDR3 DNA: TGCAGCGTTCCCATGACCCGACTACAGCAAAGCTCCTACAATGAGCAGTTCTTC. Translating gives CSVPMTRLQQSSYNEQFF.

This chain joins TRBV12-5 and TRBJ1-2; D is ambiguous. V lost 7 bases and J lost 1, with 10 bases in between. Germline V gives CDR1 LGHNT, CDR2 FRNRAP. The CDR3 covers 13 residues. The CDR3 nucleotides are TGTGCTAGTGATGGTGGCAGTAACTATGGCTACACCTTC. Translation: CASDGGSNYGYTF.

The chain recombines TRBV2 with TRBJ1-1; D unclear. The CDR3 is made up of 14 amino acids. The V end was cut by 4 bases, the J end by 1 base, with 10 bases between. The germline CDR1 and CDR2 sequences are SNHLY and FYNNEI. CDR3 residues: CASSGAVANTEAFF. CDR3 DNA sequence: TGTGCCAGCAGTGGGGCCGTCGCGAACACTGAAGCTTTCTTT.

V is TRBV5-6 and J is TRBJ2-1; 9 nucleotides line up with TRBD1. The CDR3 spans 16 residues. Germline V gene sequence: CDR1 SGHDT, CDR2 YYEEEE. V shed 2 bases, J shed 8 bases, and the junction held 11 bases outside the gene matches. CDR3 sequence reads: CASSFFGTGFVHEQFF. The CDR3 coding sequence is TGTGCCAGCAGCTTCTTCGGGACAGGGTTTGTGCATGAGCAGTTCTTC.

The genes are TRBV6-5 and TRBJ2-5; the D gene is possibly TRBD2 (6 bases). V was trimmed by 7 bases and J by 3 bases, leaving 18 bases between them. Germline V gives CDR1 MNHEY, CDR2 SVGAGI. The CDR3 covers 15 residues. CDR3 sequence (DNA): TGTGCCAGCACCCGGGTAGTAGGAGGGGAAGAGACCCAGTACTTC. This translates into CASTRVVGGEETQYF.

The chain links TRBV6-2 or TRBV6-3 to TRBJ2-3; the D gene is possibly TRBD2 (7 bases). V was shortened by 2 bases and J by 5 bases, with 20 bases between the two germline ends. The V gene's germline CDR1 is MNHEY and CDR2 SVGEGT. The CDR3 contains 17 residues. CDR3 region: CASSYLRGAVGKDTQYF. The CDR3 bases are TGTGCCAGCAGTTACCTCCGGGGGGCCGTCGGGAAAGATACGCAGTATTTT.

This chain connects TRBV10-3 to TRBJ1-6, with 7 positions matching TRBD1. Trimming took 4 bases from V and 8 from J; bases not matched to a gene: 5. The CDR3 has 14 amino acids. The germline V gene encodes CDR1 ENHRY and CDR2 SYGVKD. CDR3 nucleotides: TGTGCCATCAGTGCCGAGGGGGCTTATTCACCCCTCCACTTT. Its protein product is CAISAEGAYSPLHF.

The CDR3: CASTKTGGPYEQYF. The CDR3 DNA reads TGTGCCAGCACTAAGACAGGGGGGCCCTACGAGCAGTACTTC. The V call is TRBV5-4, the J call TRBJ2-7, with TRBD1 matching 9 bases. This CDR3 contains 14 residues. The J segment lost 2 bases and the V segment lost 6 bases, leaving 6 bases of the junction unmatched. Germline V lookup: CDR1 SGHNT, CDR2 YYREEE (reference sequence).

The rearrangement joins TRBV18 to TRBJ1-5, with TRBD1 identical over 10 bases. After removal of 6 bases from V and 2 bases from J, the junction contained 4 bases not matched to a gene. The CDR3 is made up of 15 amino acids. The germline V gene encodes CDR1 KGHSH and CDR2 LQKENI. CDR3 amino acids: CASSLGQGGNQPQHF. CDR3 nucleotide sequence: TGTGCCAGCTCCCTTGGACAGGGGGGCAATCAGCCCCAGCATTTT.

The chain is built from TRBV30 and TRBJ2-7; D might be TRBD1 (5 bases). This CDR3 has 15 residues. CDR1 is GTSNPN, CDR2 SVGIG, per germline (reference sequence). Trimming cost V 2 bases and J 3 bases, with 17 bases left between them. The chain's CDR3 is CAWSITGHWIYEQYF. The CDR3 DNA is TGTGCCTGGAGTATAACAGGACACTGGATCTACGAGCAGTACTTC. The variable domain in full, with the rest retrieved from reference TRBV30 and TRBJ2-7, is SQTIHQWPATLVQPVGSPLSLECTVEGTSNPNLYWYRQAAGRGLQLLFYSVGIGQISSEVPQNLSASRPQDRQFILSSKKLLLSDSGFYLCAWSITGHWIYEQYFGPGTRLTVT.

J is TRBJ1-4 and V is TRBV10-3; tentatively, D is TRBD1 (5 bases). The CDR3 totals 16 residues. Germline lookup yields CDR1 ENHRY and CDR2 SYGVKD. V gave up 2 bases and J gave up 1 base, with 11 bases separating them. The DNA of the CDR3 is TGTGCCATCAGTGAGGGAGGGGTGGGAACTAATGAAAAACTGTTTTTT. It translates to CAISEGGVGTNEKLFF.

The genes are TRBV20-1 and TRBJ2-2; D is unclear. This CDR3 has 14 amino acids. Looked up from germline, CDR1 is DFQATT and CDR2 is SNEGSKA (reference sequence). The V and J ends lost 3 bases and 7 bases respectively, with 15 bases between them. CDR3 nucleotide sequence: TGCAGTGCTAGTGCGGCCGGCGGTCACGGGGAGCTGTTTTTT. It translates to CSASAAGGHGELFF.

The gene calls are TRBV6-5 and TRBJ2-7; D is possibly TRBD1 (5 bases). V shed 7 bases and J shed 3 bases, with 13 bases lying between them. The CDR3 has 13 amino acids. Germline V gene lookup returns CDR1 MNHEY and CDR2 SVGAGI. Here the CDR3 DNA reads TGTGCCAGCACGCCAGGGCTTATCTACGAGCAGTACTTC. Amino acids: CASTPGLIYEQYF.

The chain carries TRBV6-5 and TRBJ2-2, with D perhaps matching TRBD1 (6 bases). This CDR3 region has 15 residues. V lost 5 bases to trimming and J lost 1 base, with 11 bases between them. Germline CDR1 and CDR2: MNHEY and SVGAGI. The CDR3 nucleotides read TGTGCCAGCAGTACGGGACACCTGAACACCGGGGAGCTGTTTTTT. It translates to CASSTGHLNTGELFF.

The rearrangement uses TRBV5-1 and TRBJ1-2, with 7 nucleotides matching TRBD1. J gave up 2 bases and V 4 bases, and 5 bases lay outside the gene matches. Germline V gene sequence: CDR1 SGHRS, CDR2 YFSETQ. The CDR3 covers 14 residues. CDR3 nucleotide sequence: TGCGCCAGCAGCCACGGGACAGACAACTATGGCTACACCTTC. Its translation: CASSHGTDNYGYTF.

The chain couples TRBV5-1 to TRBJ2-7; tentative D call: TRBD1 (7 bases). Per germline, CDR1 SGHRS and CDR2 YFSETQ. V was cut by 3 bases and J by 5 bases, with 12 bases left in between. The CDR3 consists of 13 residues. CDR3 in amino acids: CASSWTGGHEQYF. The CDR3 nucleotides are TGCGCCAGCAGCTGGACAGGAGGGCACGAGCAGTACTTC.

The rearrangement joins TRBV19 to TRBJ1-1, with D possibly TRBD1 on 6 matching bases. Germline values: CDR1 LNHDA, CDR2 SQIVND (reference sequence). CDR3 length: 15 residues. V shed 7 bases and J shed 1 base, with 16 bases lying between them. CDR3 sequence: CASMNRALTNTEAFF. In DNA, the CDR3 is TGTGCCAGTATGAACAGGGCACTGACGAACACTGAAGCTTTCTTT.

CDR3 nucleotides: TGTGCCAGCAGCCAAGATCTGGCAGGGTCGAGTTCCGAGCAGTACTTC. It codes for CASSQDLAGSSSEQYF. This rearrangement joins TRBV3-1 (or the pseudogene TRBV3-2) to TRBJ2-7, with a weak D call TRBD1 (5 bases). CDR3 length equals 16 residues. V was shortened by 0 bases and J by 6 bases, with 18 bases between the two germline ends. CDR1 and CDR2 (germline): LGHDT, YNNKEL (reference sequence).

The chain joins TRBV20-1 to TRBJ2-7; 9 nucleotides line up with TRBD1. The CDR3 loop spans 15 amino acids. V shed 3 bases, J shed 4 bases, and the junction held 10 bases outside the gene matches. The germline gives CDR1 DFQATT, CDR2 SNEGSKA (reference sequence). CDR3 in DNA: TGCAGTGCTAGTCAACAGGGGGCGGGCAAGTACGAGCAGTACTTC. As protein: CSASQQGAGKYEQYF.

The chain carries TRBV13 and TRBJ2-2; possible D gene TRBD2, 6 bases. The germline gives CDR1 PRHDT, CDR2 FYEKMQ (reference sequence). Trimming shortened V by 4 bases and J by 1 base, and 16 bases separated the two germline ends. CDR3 size: 17 residues. The CDR3 protein is CASSSWGDGGNTGELFF. The CDR3 DNA sequence: TGTGCCAGCAGCTCTTGGGGAGACGGGGGGAACACCGGGGAGCTGTTTTTT.

The chain joins TRBV12-1 to TRBJ2-7; the table's D call TRBD2 went unverified against the DNA. TRBV12-1 is annotated as a pseudogene. The length of the CDR3 is 16 residues. CDR3 sequence: CASSFDGRETTYEQYF. CDR3 coding DNA: TGTGCCAGCAGCTTTGACGGACGGGAGACGACCTACGAGCAGTACTTC.

This chain uses TRBV2 with TRBJ2-1; 7 bases agree with TRBD2. V lost 7 bases, J lost 5 bases, and 8 bases stayed unmatched. The V gene's germline CDR1 is SNHLY and CDR2 FYNNEI. CDR3 length: 14 residues. CDR3 loop: CASNRGGGHNEQFF. The CDR3 DNA sequence: TGTGCCAGCAACCGCGGGGGAGGACACAATGAGCAGTTCTTC. Full variable domain (outside the CDR3, taken from reference TRBV2 and TRBJ2-1): EPEVTQTPSHQVTQMGQEVILRCVPISNHLYFYWYRQILGQKVEFLVSFYNNEISEKSEIFDDQFSVERPDGSNFTLKIRSTKLEDSAMYFCASNRGGGHNEQFFGPGTRLTVL.

The chain carries TRBV5-5 and TRBJ2-4, with D possibly TRBD2 on 5 matching bases. The CDR3 has 14 amino acids. The germline V gene encodes CDR1 SGHKS and CDR2 YYEKEE (reference sequence). With 4 bases removed from V and 8 bases from J, the gap between germline ends came to 16 bases. This chain's CDR3 is CASSPRLGVDIQYF. The CDR3 DNA is TGTGCCAGCAGCCCGCGCCTCGGGGTGGACATTCAGTACTTC.

The chain employs TRBV6-5 and TRBJ2-1; TRBD2 aligns across 9 bases. Germline CDR1 MNHEY, CDR2 SVGAGI. Germline trimming cut 6 bases from V and 6 bases from J; bases unmatched to any gene: 6. The CDR3 is made up of 14 amino acids. The CDR3 DNA sequence: TGTGCCAGCAGAGCGGCGGGGGGGCGCAATGAGCAGTTCTTC. Protein product: CASRAAGGRNEQFF.

The V gene is TRBV6-5, the J gene TRBJ1-6, with 10 nucleotides matching TRBD1. The germline gives CDR1 MNHEY, CDR2 SVGAGI. With V trimmed by 4 bases and J by 8 bases, 8 bases remained unmatched. This CDR3 has 16 amino acids. The CDR3 sequence is CASSWSPGQGHSPLHF. The CDR3 DNA is TGTGCCAGCAGTTGGAGCCCGGGACAGGGGCATTCACCCCTCCACTTT.

The chain joins TRBV21-1 to TRBJ1-1; the table's D call of TRBD1 was not tested on the DNA. TRBV21-1 is a documented pseudogene. The CDR3 is 17 amino acids. CDR3 loop: CASSGIRTGGPDTEAFF. CDR3 nucleotides: TGTGCCAGCAGCGGAATTAGGACAGGGGGTCCGGACACTGAAGCTTTCTTT.